A single sample gave rise to the 31 T cell receptor beta chains below, sequenced in a study of blood T cell repertoires in COVID-19. The method was immunoSEQ multiplex PCR; TCRdb's version includes in-frame clones alone and lacks a portion of them. The data hold under 250,000 clones, with almost 85% observed a single time. Sequenced material: PBMCs or T cells enriched from blood (not recorded which). These receptors were taken from a woman in her forties or fifties with acute COVID-19.

The gene calls are TRBV25-1 and TRBJ2-1; D is possibly TRBD2 (7 bases). CDR1 is MGHDK, CDR2 SYGVNS, per germline. Trimming took off 2 bases at V and 9 bases at J, with 14 bases between the two ends. The CDR3 sequence is 14 residues long. The CDR3 region has the DNA TGTGCCAGCAGTGAAGGGGGGGGCTGGGGTGAGCAGTTCTTC. The encoded protein is CASSEGGGWGEQFF.

This clone appeared a few times. CDR3 bases: TGCGCCAGCAGCCAAGATCACGGTCCTTTCTATGGCTACACCTTC. Its translation is CASSQDHGPFYGYTF. The chain employs TRBV4-3 and TRBJ1-2; unclear D gene. Trimming left V 0 bases short and J 4 bases short, with 12 bases between. The CDR3 extends over 15 amino acids. Per the germline V gene, CDR1 is LGHNA and CDR2 is YSLEER.

The chain couples TRBV6-5 to TRBJ2-5; D call uncertain. This CDR3 contains 11 residues. Germline lookup yields CDR1 MNHEY and CDR2 SVGAGI. V lost 4 bases to trimming and J lost 7 bases, with 7 bases between them. This chain's CDR3 is CASSLPGTQYF. CDR3 nucleotide sequence: TGTGCCAGCAGTTTACCGGGGACCCAGTACTTC.

This clone was recorded only once. The chain couples TRBV7-9 to TRBJ1-2, with TRBD1 matching 8 bases. This CDR3 is built from 15 residues. Germline V gene sequence: CDR1 SEHNR, CDR2 FQNEAQ (reference sequence). Trimming removed 10 bases from V and 2 bases from J; junction bases left unmatched: 12. This chain's CDR3 is CATRTGTGVNYGYTF. The CDR3 region has the DNA TGTGCCACGCGGACCGGGACAGGTGTAAACTATGGCTACACCTTC.

This clone has only one observation. The genes are TRBV9 and TRBJ2-7; tentatively, D is TRBD2 (5 bases). Trimming removed 4 bases from V and 2 bases from J, with 16 bases in between. There are 15 residues in the CDR3. CDR1 is SGDLS, CDR2 YYNGEE, per germline. The CDR3 loop reads CASSHDAGRTYEQYF. CDR3 nucleotides: TGTGCCAGCAGCCATGACGCGGGTAGGACCTACGAGCAGTACTTC.

The V and J genes are TRBV19 and TRBJ2-7; weak D call: TRBD2 (5 bases). V was clipped by 4 bases and J by 3 bases, with 13 bases between them. Germline V lookup: CDR1 LNHDA, CDR2 SQIVND (reference sequence). The CDR3 spans 14 residues. The CDR3 DNA reads as TGTGCCAGTAGTACAGAGTTCACTAGCTACGAGCAGTACTTC. Amino acid sequence: CASSTEFTSYEQYF.

This chain uses TRBV29-1 with TRBJ2-1; TRBD2 is a possible D gene (6 bases). Trimming took 5 bases from V and 4 from J, leaving 18 bases between them. Per the germline V gene, CDR1 is SQVTM and CDR2 is ANQGSEA. The CDR3 contains 15 residues. In nucleotides, the CDR3 is TGCAGCGTTAAGTCTCATGGCGGGGATTACAATGAGCAGTTCTTC. Protein product: CSVKSHGGDYNEQFF.

This clone has a single count. The chain couples TRBV18 to TRBJ2-1, with a weak D call TRBD1 (5 bases). Looked up from germline, CDR1 is KGHSH and CDR2 is LQKENI. With 4 bases removed from V and 0 bases from J, the gap between germline ends came to 10 bases. The CDR3 is made up of 15 amino acids. The CDR3 DNA is TGTGCCAGCTCACAACAGGAGAGCTCCTACAATGAGCAGTTCTTC. Protein sequence: CASSQQESSYNEQFF.

The V and J genes are TRBV19 and TRBJ1-1; TRBD1 is a possible D gene (6 bases). The V gene's germline CDR1 is LNHDA and CDR2 SQIVND (reference sequence). Deletions cut 2 bases from V and 5 bases from J, with 12 bases between. The CDR3 runs to 14 residues. The CDR3 is CASSILGAGTEAFF. The CDR3 bases are TGTGCCAGTAGTATATTGGGGGCAGGTACTGAAGCTTTCTTT.

The chain has TRBV5-1 and TRBJ1-1; weak D call: TRBD1 (5 bases). Germline V gene lookup returns CDR1 SGHRS and CDR2 YFSETQ. The V gene lost 0 bases and the J gene lost 5 bases, with 11 bases spanning the gap. The CDR3 length is 14 residues. CDR3 in DNA: TGCGCCAGCAGCTTGGTAAGGGCAGGGACTGAAGCTTTCTTT. Translation: CASSLVRAGTEAFF.

The gene calls are TRBV6-5 and TRBJ1-6, with a possible D match to TRBD1 (5 bases). Germline assignment: CDR1 MNHEY and CDR2 SVGAGI. The CDR3 is 15 amino acids. V lost 7 bases and J 0 bases, leaving 10 bases between the germline ends. DNA of the CDR3: TGTGCCAGCAAAGGGGTCAGCTCCTATAATTCACCCCTCCACTTT. Translation: CASKGVSSYNSPLHF.

V and J are TRBV3-1 (or the pseudogene TRBV3-2) and TRBJ1-4, with 8 bases lining up with TRBD1. The V segment lost 3 bases and the J segment 8 bases; nucleotides outside the gene matches: 14. Germline CDR1 LGHDT, CDR2 YNNKEL (reference sequence). This CDR3 spans 17 amino acids. The CDR3 coding sequence is TGTGCCAGCAGCCACCCGCTTCCGGGGACAGGAGGCGAAAAACTGTTTTTT. Its translation is CASSHPLPGTGGEKLFF.

The CDR3 DNA reads as TGCGCCAGCAGCACGGTCGGGAACACTGAAGCTTTCTTT. Protein: CASSTVGNTEAFF. The chain links TRBV5-1 to TRBJ1-1; D ambiguous. V was clipped by 4 bases and J by 1 base, with 8 bases between them. In germline, CDR1 is SGHRS, CDR2 YFSETQ. The CDR3 runs 13 residues.

The genes are TRBV7-2 and TRBJ1-1, with a possible D match to TRBD1 (6 bases). Germline assignment: CDR1 SGHTA and CDR2 FQGNSA. The V gene lost 5 bases and the J gene lost 1 base, with 20 bases spanning the gap. The length of the CDR3 is 17 residues. The CDR3 sequence is CASSTIPGVLRNTEAFF. The CDR3 coding sequence is TGTGCCAGCAGCACTATTCCAGGGGTCCTGAGGAACACTGAAGCTTTCTTT. Based on the CDR3 plus reference TRBV7-2 and TRBJ1-1, the full variable domain is GAGVSQSPSNKVTEKGKDVELRCDPISGHTALYWYRQSLGQGLEFLIYFQGNSAPDKSGLPSDRFSAERTGGSVSTLTIQRTQQEDSAVYLCASSTIPGVLRNTEAFFGQGTRLTVV.

The rearrangement uses TRBV5-4 and TRBJ1-4, with D tentatively TRBD1 (6 bases). The CDR3 contains 15 residues. Germline values: CDR1 SGHNT, CDR2 YYREEE (reference sequence). Deletions cut 4 bases from V and 2 bases from J, with 12 bases between. CDR3 sequence: CASSSTGSTNEKLFF. The CDR3 coding sequence is TGTGCCAGCAGCAGTACAGGGAGCACTAATGAAAAACTGTTTTTT.

The chain carries TRBV9 and TRBJ1-2; D not resolved. Trimming shortened V by 4 bases and J by 8 bases, and 21 bases separated the two germline ends. This CDR3 is 15 amino acids long. The germline V gene has CDR1 SGDLS and CDR2 YYNGEE. CDR3 bases: TGTGCCAGCAGCCCCCGTTTGAAGGGAGGGTACGGCTACACCTTC. Encoded protein: CASSPRLKGGYGYTF.

This clone came up a few times. The chain combines TRBV7-2 with TRBJ1-2, with 7 bases matching TRBD1. Looked up from germline, CDR1 is SGHTA and CDR2 is FQGNSA. This CDR3 contains 15 residues. After removal of 4 bases from V and 8 bases from J, the junction contained 13 bases not matched to a gene. The chain's CDR3 is CASSSQRGQGGGYTF. The CDR3 bases are TGTGCCAGCAGCTCTCAAAGGGGGCAGGGAGGCGGCTACACCTTC. The variable domain in full, with the rest retrieved from reference TRBV7-2 and TRBJ1-2, is GAGVSQSPSNKVTEKGKDVELRCDPISGHTALYWYRQSLGQGLEFLIYFQGNSAPDKSGLPSDRFSAERTGGSVSTLTIQRTQQEDSAVYLCASSSQRGQGGGYTFGSGTRLTVV.

V and J are TRBV3-1 (or the pseudogene TRBV3-2) and TRBJ2-7; D unclear. Germline-derived CDR1 and CDR2 are LGHDT and YNNKEL (reference sequence). V was pared by 0 bases and J by 0 bases, with 6 bases between. The CDR3 length is 14 residues. The CDR3 region has the DNA TGTGCCAGCAGCCAAGACAGGTTCTCCTACGAGCAGTACTTC. Encoded protein: CASSQDRFSYEQYF.

This chain links TRBV7-2 with TRBJ2-1, with TRBD1 as a possible D gene (6 bases). Trimming stripped 4 bases from V and 2 bases from J, with 15 bases between. Germline CDR1 and CDR2: SGHTA and FQGNSA. The CDR3 spans 16 residues. The CDR3 DNA reads as TGTGCCAGCAGCTGGAGGACAGCTTCTACCTACAATGAGCAGTTCTTC. Protein sequence: CASSWRTASTYNEQFF.

The chain couples TRBV9 to TRBJ2-3; 9 bases are a match to TRBD2. CDR1 SGDLS and CDR2 YYNGEE come from the germline V gene. Trimming took 4 bases from V and 1 from J; bases not matched to a gene: 7. The CDR3 covers 16 residues. The CDR3 nucleotides read TGTGCCAGCAGCTTATCAGCGGGGGGCGGCACAGATACGCAGTATTTT. Residues: CASSLSAGGGTDTQYF. The entire variable domain, with the rest obtained from reference TRBV9 and TRBJ2-3, is as follows: DSGVTQTPKHLITATGQRVTLRCSPRSGDLSVYWYQQSLDQGLQFLIQYYNGEERAKGNILERFSAQQFPDLHSELNLSSLELGDSALYFCASSLSAGGGTDTQYFGPGTRLTVL.

In this sample, this clone turned up a few times. The chain links TRBV5-6 to TRBJ2-5; no clear D gene. The CDR3 covers 14 residues. The germline V and J ends were trimmed by 0 bases and 5 bases, with 11 bases remaining between them. The germline V gene encodes CDR1 SGHDT and CDR2 YYEEEE. The CDR3 bases are TGTGCCAGCAGCTTGGGTCTGGGCCGGGAGACCCAGTACTTC. Residues: CASSLGLGRETQYF.

This rearrangement joins TRBV5-8 to TRBJ1-2, with TRBD1 matching 7 bases. The CDR3 totals 14 residues. Looked up from germline, CDR1 is SGHTS and CDR2 is YDEGEE. V trimming: 3 bases; J trimming: 4 bases; junction bases outside the gene matches: 6. The chain's CDR3 is CASSYGTAPYGYTF. The CDR3 bases are TGTGCCAGCAGCTACGGGACAGCGCCCTATGGCTACACCTTC.

The chain is built from TRBV2 and TRBJ1-1; D may be TRBD1 (6 bases). V lost 8 bases and J 8 bases, leaving 12 bases between the germline ends. Germline-derived CDR1 and CDR2 are SNHLY and FYNNEI. The CDR3 is 11 amino acids. As DNA, the CDR3 is TGTGCCAGCGGAGGGGGGGACGAAGCTTTCTTT. Protein sequence: CASGGGDEAFF.

The rearrangement uses TRBV30 and TRBJ2-7; D is possibly TRBD1 (6 bases). With 7 bases removed from V and 0 bases from J, the gap between germline ends came to 16 bases. CDR3 length: 14 residues. In germline, CDR1 is GTSNPN, CDR2 SVGIG (reference sequence). This chain's CDR3 is CAYEKTDSSYEQYF. The CDR3 DNA sequence: TGTGCCTACGAAAAGACGGACAGCTCCTACGAGCAGTACTTC.

The gene calls are TRBV7-9 and TRBJ1-1; no clear D gene. With 3 bases removed from V and 2 bases from J, the gap between germline ends came to 10 bases. This CDR3 spans 14 amino acids. Germline V gene sequence: CDR1 SEHNR, CDR2 FQNEAQ (reference sequence). This CDR3 is CASSFASPNTEAFF. The CDR3 DNA follows: TGTGCCAGCAGCTTCGCGAGTCCCAACACTGAAGCTTTCTTT. The full variable domain, rest sourced from reference TRBV7-9 and TRBJ1-1, is DTGVSQNPRHKITKRGQNVTFRCDPISEHNRLYWYRQTLGQGPEFLTYFQNEAQLEKSRLLSDRFSAERPKGSFSTLEIQRTEQGDSAMYLCASSFASPNTEAFFGQGTRLTVV.

The chain is built from TRBV12-5 and TRBJ1-4, with a weak D call TRBD1 (6 bases). Germline loops: CDR1 LGHNT, CDR2 FRNRAP. The CDR3 has 13 residues. The germline V and J ends were trimmed by 8 bases and 4 bases, with 11 bases remaining between them. The CDR3 is CASKGQNNEKLFF. For the CDR3, the DNA is TGTGCTAGTAAAGGACAGAATAATGAAAAACTGTTTTTT.

This chain links TRBV30 with TRBJ1-1, with 8 bases that match TRBD1. CDR1 is GTSNPN, CDR2 SVGIG, per germline (reference sequence). CDR3 length equals 14 residues. The V and J ends lost 3 bases and 1 base, in that order; junction bases with no gene match: 4. CDR3 protein: CAWRRTGQNTEAFF. CDR3 bases: TGTGCCTGGAGACGGACAGGGCAGAACACTGAAGCTTTCTTT.

CDR3 DNA sequence: TGTGCCAGCAGCTTAACGGGCGGGAGGGACACTGAAGCTTTCTTT. As protein: CASSLTGGRDTEAFF. V gene TRBV7-3 combines with J gene TRBJ1-1; D unclear. Germline assignment: CDR1 SGHTA and CDR2 FQGTGA. CDR3 length equals 15 residues. Trimming took off 0 bases at V and 3 bases at J, with 11 bases between the two ends.

V gene TRBV4-3 combines with J gene TRBJ1-4; 8 nucleotides align to TRBD1. Looked up from germline, CDR1 is LGHNA and CDR2 is YSLEER. CDR3 length: 16 amino acids. Trimming at V came to 0 bases and at J to 3 bases, leaving 3 bases not matched to a gene. The CDR3 protein is CASSQEQGGPNEKLFF. DNA of the CDR3: TGCGCCAGCAGCCAAGAACAGGGGGGTCCTAATGAAAAACTGTTTTTT.

V usage is TRBV7-8 and J usage is TRBJ1-2, with 7 positions matching TRBD1. J lost 7 bases, V lost 5 bases, and 13 bases had no gene match. The CDR3 covers 15 residues. The germline gives CDR1 SGHVS, CDR2 FQNEAQ. The CDR3 DNA sequence: TGTGCCAGCAGCCTTATACCCTCAGGGGGAGGTGGCTACACCTTC. Its translation: CASSLIPSGGGGYTF.

The V gene is TRBV12-5, the J gene TRBJ1-2, with TRBD1 matching 10 bases. CDR3 length: 14 amino acids. The germline V gene has CDR1 LGHNT and CDR2 FRNRAP. With V trimmed by 3 bases and J by 4 bases, 2 bases remained unmatched. Here the CDR3 DNA reads TGTGCTAGTGGTTTTGGGGACAGGGGCTATGGCTACACCTTC. This encodes CASGFGDRGYGYTF.